A selection of T cell receptor beta chains follows, all from one sample in a study of regulatory T cells in long-lasting Graves disease. TCRdb fed the multiplex PCR reads into MiXCR, producing one record per CDR3 protein. Here the sample spans over 500,000 distinct CDR3 sequences, about 16% being singletons. These data also formed part of another study, on T cells in Graves' hyperthyroidism and ophthalmopathy.

Source: peripheral blood mononuclear cells (PBMCs), taken at new diagnosis, from a patient treated with antithyroid drugs. The source of these receptors is a woman younger than 45 with Graves disease. CDR3s include the opening cysteine and the closing phenylalanine or tryptophan. A D gene is named only where the DNA matches it firmly. Clone sizes are given selectively: once, few, many, or a class where the clone is expanded.

j_call | v_call | d_call | cdr3_length | clone_size | cdr3_nt | cdr3_aa
TRBJ2-3 | TRBV4-1 | TRBD2 | 13 | once | TGCGCCGTTGGGACTAGTTGGACAGATACGCAGTATTTT | CAVGTSWTDTQYF
TRBJ1-5 | TRBV18 | - | 15 | - | TGTGCCAGCTCCGGGACTTACACATCCAACCAGCCCCAGCATTTT | CASSGTYTSNQPQHF
TRBJ2-7 | TRBV12-3/TRBV12-4 | TRBD1 | 14 | many | TGTGCCAGCAGTTCCGGGACAGGGATCAACGAGCAGTACTTC | CASSSGTGINEQYF
TRBJ2-1 | TRBV7-9 | TRBD2 | 16 | many | TGTGCCAGCAGCTTAGCCCCGGGACTAGCGGGAGATGAGCAGTTCTTC | CASSLAPGLAGDEQFF
TRBJ1-1 | TRBV13 | TRBD1 | 13 | many | TGTGCCAGCAGTCACACAGGGGGACATGAAGCTTTCTTT | CASSHTGGHEAFF
TRBJ2-1 | TRBV3-1 | - | 12 | many | TGTGCCAGCAGCCATACAGTAATTGGGCAGTTCTTC | CASSHTVIGQFF
TRBJ1-5 | TRBV5-1 | - | 14 | many | TGCGCCAGCAGCTTGGAAGTCGGGGGTGTGCCCCAGCATTTT | CASSLEVGGVPQHF
TRBJ2-6 | TRBV7-3 | TRBD2 | 16 | - | TGTGCCAGCAGCTCCCTAGGGAGGGCTGGGGCCAACGTCCTGACTTTC | CASSSLGRAGANVLTF
TRBJ2-7 | TRBV29-1 | - | 13 | - | TGCAGCGTGAGGGACACCCAAGCGGAGGAGCAGTACTTC | CSVRDTQAEEQYF
TRBJ2-1 | TRBV4-1 | - | 12 | - | TGCGCCAGCAGCCAAGATACCAATGAGCAGTTCTTC | CASSQDTNEQFF
TRBJ2-1 | TRBV6-1 | TRBD2 | 17 | many | TGTGCCAGCAGTGAAGCGCTTTTAGCGGGCAAATACAATGAGCAGTTCTTC | CASSEALLAGKYNEQFF
TRBJ1-3 | TRBV5-1 | - | 14 | - | TGCGCCAGCAGCTGGGACGGAACTGGAAACACCATATATTTT | CASSWDGTGNTIYF
TRBJ2-1 | TRBV20-1 | - | 15 | - | TGCAGTGCTATGAGATCGGGTAGGACGGGCAATGAGCAGTTCTTC | CSAMRSGRTGNEQFF
TRBJ2-1 | TRBV12-3/TRBV12-4 | - | 17 | many | TGTGCCAGCAGTTTATTTACGGCGGTGGGCAGGGCGAATGAGCAGTTCTTC | CASSLFTAVGRANEQFF
TRBJ2-5 | TRBV20-1 | - | 13 | many | TGCAGTGCTAGGGGGCCCCTGTCGGAGACCCAGTACTTC | CSARGPLSETQYF
TRBJ1-2 | TRBV2 | - | 14 | many | TGTGCCAGCAGTGAAGGGGCAGCCTTATATGGCTACACCTTC | CASSEGAALYGYTF
TRBJ2-1 | TRBV4-1 | TRBD2 | 17 | few | TGCGCCAGCAGCCAAACTGTCCCTAGCGGGATCGACAATGAGCAGTTCTTC | CASSQTVPSGIDNEQFF
TRBJ1-2 | TRBV6-1 | - | 13 | few | TGTGCCACAGGACAGCCTCCCTTCTATGGCTACACCTTC | CATGQPPFYGYTF
TRBJ2-3 | TRBV6-9 | - | 15 | few | TGCGCCAGCAGTGATAGTGCGGGGGCCACAGATACGCAGTATTTT | CASSDSAGATDTQYF
TRBJ1-5 | TRBV12-3/TRBV12-4 | TRBD1 | 15 | many | TGTGCCAGCAGTCTTCTAGGACAGGCCAATCAGCCCCAGCATTTT | CASSLLGQANQPQHF
TRBJ1-2 | TRBV12-3/TRBV12-4 | - | 13 | - | TGTGCCAGCAGCCCTGGGGGCATTTCGGGCTACACCTTC | CASSPGGISGYTF
TRBJ2-5 | TRBV24-1 | - | 14 | few | TGTGCCACCAGTGATTTTGGGAAGGGGGTGACCCAGTACTTC | CATSDFGKGVTQYF
TRBJ1-4 | TRBV6-5 | TRBD1 | 16 | - | TGTGCCAGCAGTTACCCAAGGGGACAGGGGTATGAAAAACTGTTTTTT | CASSYPRGQGYEKLFF